This passage covers 32 T cell receptor beta chains from one sample sequenced in a study of blood T cell repertoires in COVID-19. Sequencing used immunoSEQ multiplex PCR; TCRdb keeps in-frame clones, though not all of them. There are hundreds of thousands of clones in the sample; about 89% occur only once, and around 1.7% lies in the top ten. Sample: peripheral blood. The receptors come from a woman aged 60-75 years who had recovered from COVID-19.

In this sample, this clone turned up once. The chain couples TRBV29-1 to TRBJ1-3, with 8 bases aligning to TRBD1. After removal of 7 bases from V and 3 bases from J, the junction contained 8 bases not matched to a gene. Germline V CDR1 and CDR2: SQVTM, ANQGSEA. The CDR3 consists of 14 residues. The CDR3 sequence: CSARKDRDGNTIYF. Here the CDR3 DNA reads TGCAGCGCCAGAAAGGACAGGGATGGAAACACCATATATTTT. Complete variable domain (other parts from reference TRBV29-1 and TRBJ1-3): SAVISQKPSRDICQRGTSLTIQCQVDSQVTMMFWYRQQPGQSLTLIATANQGSEATYESGFVIDKFPISRPNLTFSTLTVSNMSPEDSSIYLCSARKDRDGNTIYFGEGSWLTVV.

With respect to this clone: The sample carries other DNA sequences with the same CDR3. The chain has TRBV6-5 and TRBJ1-3; no clear D. The CDR3 runs to 12 residues. Between the trimmed V and J ends, which lost 9 bases and 0 bases, there was a span of 6 bases. The V gene's germline CDR1 is MNHEY and CDR2 SVGAGI. The CDR3, as DNA: TGTGCCAGTAGAAGCTCTGGAAACACCATATATTTT. Protein sequence: CASRSSGNTIYF.

The V and J genes are TRBV27 and TRBJ2-5; D might be TRBD1 (6 bases). The germline V and J ends were trimmed by 5 bases and 1 base, with 11 bases remaining between them. Germline loops: CDR1 MNHEY, CDR2 SMNVEV (reference sequence). The CDR3 covers 14 residues. The CDR3 bases are TGTGCCAGCAGTCGGACAGATTTCCAAGAGACCCAGTACTTC. Translation gives CASSRTDFQETQYF.

V gene TRBV27 combines with J gene TRBJ2-7, with a tentative D call TRBD1 (6 bases). Germline CDR1 is MNHEY and CDR2 is SMNVEV (reference sequence). The CDR3 spans 15 residues. V was cut by 5 bases and J by 2 bases, with 16 bases left in between. DNA for the CDR3: TGTGCCAGCAGTCCGACGGGGACACCTACCTACGAGCAGTACTTC. The encoded protein is CASSPTGTPTYEQYF.

This chain connects TRBV29-1 to TRBJ1-3; D remains ambiguous. Germline V CDR1 and CDR2: SQVTM, ANQGSEA. Trimming left V 5 bases short and J 0 bases short, with 8 bases between. The CDR3 contains 13 residues. CDR3 amino acids: CSVSHSSGNTIYF. The CDR3, as DNA: TGCAGCGTTAGCCACAGCTCTGGAAACACCATATATTTT.

This chain links TRBV11-3 with TRBJ2-2; D remains ambiguous. CDR3 length equals 13 residues. Germline V gene sequence: CDR1 SGHNT, CDR2 YENEEA. V was trimmed by 3 bases and J by 6 bases, leaving 8 bases between them. CDR3 sequence: CASSFRSPGELFF. The CDR3 DNA is TGTGCCAGCAGCTTTAGATCCCCCGGGGAGCTGTTTTTT.

The V and J genes are TRBV4-3 and TRBJ2-1, with TRBD2 matching over 7 bases. V shed 0 bases, J shed 7 bases, and the junction held 3 bases outside the gene matches. The CDR3 is 14 amino acids. CDR1 is LGHNA, CDR2 YSLEER, per germline. The CDR3 is CASSQDDGGNEQFF. The CDR3 bases are TGCGCCAGCAGCCAAGATGACGGGGGGAATGAGCAGTTCTTC.

The J gene is TRBJ2-5, the V gene TRBV25-1, with 7 bases fitting TRBD2. From germline, CDR1 is MGHDK and CDR2 SYGVNS. Unmatched junction bases numbered 3, after V lost 0 bases and J lost 5 bases. There are 14 residues in the CDR3. The CDR3 reads CASSEYGSGETQYF. CDR3 coding DNA: TGTGCCAGCAGTGAATATGGTAGCGGGGAGACCCAGTACTTC.

CDR3 sequence: CASSVASGWTNEQFF. Here the CDR3 DNA reads TGTGCCAGCAGCGTAGCCTCAGGGTGGACCAATGAGCAGTTCTTC. V gene TRBV9 combines with J gene TRBJ2-1; D is possibly TRBD1 (5 bases). V lost 0 bases to trimming and J lost 6 bases, with 13 bases between them. CDR1 SGDLS and CDR2 YYNGEE come from the germline V gene. This CDR3 contains 15 residues.

V is TRBV18 and J is TRBJ2-1; D unclear. The germline gives CDR1 KGHSH, CDR2 LQKENI. The CDR3 is made up of 11 amino acids. V lost 6 bases to trimming and J lost 7 bases, with 7 bases between them. As DNA, the CDR3 is TGTGCCAGCTCCAACAGAAATGAGCAGTTCTTC. It codes for CASSNRNEQFF.

Here the CDR3 DNA reads TGTGCCAGTACCCCGGGACAACCTTTCTCTGGCTACACCTTC. Amino acid sequence: CASTPGQPFSGYTF. This sequence joins TRBV19 and TRBJ1-2; tentative D call: TRBD1 (6 bases). CDR3 length: 14 residues. V lost 7 bases and J 7 bases, leaving 19 bases between the germline ends. CDR1 and CDR2 from the germline V gene are LNHDA and SQIVND (reference sequence).

The rearrangement links TRBV19 to TRBJ2-7; 7 bases fit TRBD1. Looked up from germline, CDR1 is LNHDA and CDR2 is SQIVND (reference sequence). The CDR3 sequence is 14 residues long. Trimming removed 5 bases from V and 3 bases from J; junction bases left unmatched: 7. The CDR3 DNA is TGTGCCAGTAGTCCCCGGGACAGAAACTACGAGCAGTACTTC. Residues: CASSPRDRNYEQYF.

The gene calls are TRBV7-8 and TRBJ1-5, with a tentative D call TRBD1 (6 bases). The CDR3 runs 15 residues. CDR1 is SGHVS, CDR2 FQNEAQ, per germline. Trimming took off 5 bases at V and 7 bases at J, with 18 bases between the two ends. The CDR3 spells CASSTRQAPGQPQHF. CDR3 DNA sequence: TGTGCCAGCAGCACGAGACAGGCCCCCGGCCAGCCCCAGCATTTT. Full variable domain (missing parts from reference TRBV7-8 and TRBJ1-5): GAGVSQSPRYKVAKRGQDVALRCDPISGHVSLFWYQQALGQGPEFLTYFQNEAQLDKSGLPSDRFFAERPEGSVSTLKIQRTQQEDSAVYLCASSTRQAPGQPQHFGDGTRLSIL.

The gene calls are TRBV24-1 and TRBJ2-5, with 8 bases matching TRBD2. Trimming took 3 bases from V and 0 from J; bases not matched to a gene: 5. The CDR3 has 16 amino acids. The germline CDR1 and CDR2 sequences are KGHDR and SFDVKD. The CDR3 region is CATSDAGRANQETQYF. The CDR3 DNA sequence: TGTGCCACCAGTGATGCCGGGAGGGCAAACCAAGAGACCCAGTACTTC.

DNA of the CDR3: TGTGCCAGCTCACCAGCAGGGGGCCGCTTCTATAGCAATCAGCCCCAGCATTTT. This codes for CASSPAGGRFYSNQPQHF. The chain combines TRBV18 with TRBJ1-5; 8 positions agree with TRBD1. Germline V lookup: CDR1 KGHSH, CDR2 LQKENI. V shed 2 bases and J 0 bases; nucleotides not matched to a gene: 9. CDR3 length equals 18 residues.

The chain links TRBV2 to TRBJ1-5; 7 positions match TRBD1. The CDR3 is 14 residues long. Germline V gives CDR1 SNHLY, CDR2 FYNNEI. Trimming at V came to 5 bases and at J to 3 bases, leaving 4 bases not matched to a gene. CDR3 amino acids: CASSNRGYNQPQHF. CDR3 sequence (DNA): TGTGCCAGCAGTAACAGGGGATACAATCAGCCCCAGCATTTT. The full variable domain, its missing parts supplied by reference TRBV2 and TRBJ1-5, is EPEVTQTPSHQVTQMGQEVILRCVPISNHLYFYWYRQILGQKVEFLVSFYNNEISEKSEIFDDQFSVERPDGSNFTLKIRSTKLEDSAMYFCASSNRGYNQPQHFGDGTRLSIL.

The rearrangement links TRBV6-6 to TRBJ1-3; D is uncertain. This CDR3 contains 15 residues. The V end lost 2 bases, the J end lost 4 bases, and 12 bases lay between the germline ends. Germline CDR1 reads MNHNY; CDR2 reads SVGAGI (reference sequence). Here the CDR3 reads CASSYASESGNTIYF. CDR3 sequence (DNA): TGTGCCAGCAGTTACGCTTCCGAGAGCGGAAACACCATATATTTT.

This chain links TRBV4-3 with TRBJ1-4; TRBD1 might be the D (5 bases). Per the germline V gene, CDR1 is LGHNA and CDR2 is YSLEER. CDR3 size: 16 residues. V was shortened by 0 bases and J by 8 bases, with 16 bases between the two germline ends. The DNA for the CDR3 is TGCGCCAGCAGCCAAGAATCCCGCCAGGGTTGGGAAAAACTGTTTTTT. This sequence encodes CASSQESRQGWEKLFF.

The chain links TRBV9 to TRBJ1-2; no definite D call. CDR3 length: 15 residues. The V gene's germline CDR1 is SGDLS and CDR2 YYNGEE. V was pared by 0 bases and J by 1 base, with 10 bases between. The CDR3 is CASSVGGRNNYGYTF. The CDR3, as DNA: TGTGCCAGCAGCGTAGGTGGCAGGAATAACTATGGCTACACCTTC.

CDR3 protein: CATSDLASAGDNEQFF. Here the CDR3 DNA reads TGTGCCACCAGTGATCTGGCTAGCGCTGGGGACAATGAGCAGTTCTTC. The chain recombines TRBV24-1 with TRBJ2-1; weak D call: TRBD2 (6 bases). Germline V gives CDR1 KGHDR, CDR2 SFDVKD. The CDR3 consists of 16 residues. V lost 3 bases to trimming and J lost 5 bases, with 16 bases between them.

V is TRBV4-3 and J is TRBJ1-4; maybe TRBD1 (5 bases). V shed 0 bases and J shed 7 bases, with 27 bases lying between them. CDR1 and CDR2 from the germline V gene are LGHNA and YSLEER. The CDR3 is 20 amino acids. The CDR3: CASSQDPGGRDLRLPEKLFF. The CDR3 nucleotides read TGCGCCAGCAGCCAAGATCCGGGGGGACGGGATCTTCGGCTTCCTGAAAAACTGTTTTTT.

V gene TRBV11-1 combines with J gene TRBJ2-1; TRBD2 agrees at 11 bases. This CDR3 has 16 amino acids. Germline V CDR1 and CDR2: SGHAT, FQDESV (reference sequence). The trim removed 4 bases at V and 4 bases at J, leaving 6 bases unmatched. In DNA, the CDR3 is TGTGCCAGCAGCTCGAGGACTAGCGGGCTTTACAATGAGCAGTTCTTC. Amino acids: CASSSRTSGLYNEQFF.

The V call is TRBV7-2, the J call TRBJ2-3; possible D gene TRBD2, 6 bases. The germline V gene has CDR1 SGHTA and CDR2 FQGNSA. The V gene lost 5 bases and the J gene lost 1 base, with 19 bases spanning the gap. The CDR3 runs 17 residues. The CDR3 bases are TGTGCCAGCAGCCCTTACGGGGCGGGGACTGGCACAGATACGCAGTATTTT. It codes for CASSPYGAGTGTDTQYF.

In this sample, this clone turned up once. This chain connects TRBV5-1 to TRBJ2-1, with 14 bases fitting TRBD2. The CDR3 runs 16 residues. V was pared by 4 bases and J by 4 bases, with 4 bases of the junction left unmatched. Germline V CDR1 and CDR2: SGHRS, YFSETQ. The CDR3 nucleotides are TGCGCCAGCAGCGGAGGGACTAGCGGGGGTTACAATGAGCAGTTCTTC. It encodes CASSGGTSGGYNEQFF.

The chain combines TRBV4-1 with TRBJ2-7, with 7 positions matching TRBD1. Germline assignment: CDR1 MGHRA and CDR2 YSYEKL. V was clipped by 0 bases and J by 2 bases; unmatched bases: 4. The CDR3 runs 15 residues. This CDR3 is CASSQEGRGTYEQYF. The CDR3 coding sequence is TGCGCCAGCAGCCAAGAAGGCAGGGGGACCTACGAGCAGTACTTC.

This clone came up a few times. The chain joins TRBV12-3 or TRBV12-4 to TRBJ1-2, with D uncertain. This CDR3 is 11 amino acids long. The germline V and J ends were trimmed by 8 bases and 8 bases, with 12 bases remaining between them. The CDR3 nucleotides read TGTGCCAGCTCTCAGGTTTCCGGCTACACCTTC. Its protein product is CASSQVSGYTF.

The rearrangement uses TRBV9 and TRBJ2-1; 9 nucleotides agree with TRBD2. V shed 1 base and J 2 bases; nucleotides not matched to a gene: 4. The CDR3 is 16 residues long. The germline CDR1 and CDR2 sequences are SGDLS and YYNGEE. The CDR3 region is CASSVLGLATYNEQFF. CDR3 bases: TGTGCCAGCAGCGTATTAGGACTAGCGACCTACAATGAGCAGTTCTTC.

This sequence joins TRBV14 and TRBJ1-6; TRBD1 matches 7 bases. This CDR3 is built from 15 residues. Germline assignment: CDR1 SGHDN and CDR2 FVKESK. With V trimmed by 5 bases and J by 7 bases, 8 bases remained unmatched. CDR3 residues: CASSAQGLRNSPLHF. CDR3 sequence (DNA): TGTGCCAGCAGCGCACAGGGGTTGCGGAATTCACCCCTCCACTTT.

The chain links TRBV6-5 to TRBJ2-7; perhaps TRBD2 as D (6 bases). Germline loops: CDR1 MNHEY, CDR2 SVGAGI. The V end was cut by 4 bases, the J end by 4 bases, with 20 bases between. CDR3 length: 16 amino acids. The CDR3 sequence is CASSSSRDSRGYEQYF. CDR3 bases: TGTGCCAGCAGTTCCAGTCGGGACTCCCGGGGGTACGAGCAGTACTTC.

This rearrangement joins TRBV19 to TRBJ2-7; 7 nucleotides align to TRBD1. Per germline, CDR1 LNHDA and CDR2 SQIVND (reference sequence). The CDR3 runs 13 residues. Trimming at V came to 6 bases and at J to 6 bases, leaving 8 bases not matched to a gene. The CDR3 sequence: CASRSRGLGEQYF. The CDR3 region has the DNA TGTGCCAGTAGGAGTAGGGGGCTGGGCGAGCAGTACTTC.

The V call is TRBV6-1, the J call TRBJ1-1, with TRBD1 as a possible D gene (6 bases). CDR1 MNHNS and CDR2 SASEGT come from the germline V gene. V lost 3 bases and J 6 bases, leaving 14 bases between the germline ends. This CDR3 has 14 residues. The chain's CDR3 is CASSDPTGWAEAFF. For the CDR3, the DNA is TGTGCCAGCAGTGACCCGACAGGATGGGCTGAAGCTTTCTTT.

The rearrangement joins TRBV9 to TRBJ1-1; TRBD1 matches 7 bases. After removal of 4 bases from V and 5 bases from J, the junction contained 5 bases not matched to a gene. The CDR3 length is 13 residues. CDR1 SGDLS and CDR2 YYNGEE come from the germline V gene. CDR3 DNA sequence: TGTGCCAGCAGCCAGGGGGTTGGGACTGAAGCTTTCTTT. Protein product: CASSQGVGTEAFF.